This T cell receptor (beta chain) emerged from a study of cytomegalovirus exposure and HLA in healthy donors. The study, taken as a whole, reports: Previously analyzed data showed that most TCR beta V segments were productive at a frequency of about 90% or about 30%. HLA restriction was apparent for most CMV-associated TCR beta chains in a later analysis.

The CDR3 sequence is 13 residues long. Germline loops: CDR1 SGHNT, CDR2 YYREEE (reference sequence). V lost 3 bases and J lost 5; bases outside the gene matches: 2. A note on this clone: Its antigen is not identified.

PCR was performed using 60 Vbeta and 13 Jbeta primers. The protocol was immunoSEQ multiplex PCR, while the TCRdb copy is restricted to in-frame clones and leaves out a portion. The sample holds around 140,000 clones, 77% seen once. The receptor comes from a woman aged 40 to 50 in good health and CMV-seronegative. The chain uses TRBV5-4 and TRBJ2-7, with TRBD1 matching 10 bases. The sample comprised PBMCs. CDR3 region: CASSWDRGDEQYF. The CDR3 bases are TGTGCCAGCAGCTGGGACAGGGGAGACGAGCAGTACTTC.